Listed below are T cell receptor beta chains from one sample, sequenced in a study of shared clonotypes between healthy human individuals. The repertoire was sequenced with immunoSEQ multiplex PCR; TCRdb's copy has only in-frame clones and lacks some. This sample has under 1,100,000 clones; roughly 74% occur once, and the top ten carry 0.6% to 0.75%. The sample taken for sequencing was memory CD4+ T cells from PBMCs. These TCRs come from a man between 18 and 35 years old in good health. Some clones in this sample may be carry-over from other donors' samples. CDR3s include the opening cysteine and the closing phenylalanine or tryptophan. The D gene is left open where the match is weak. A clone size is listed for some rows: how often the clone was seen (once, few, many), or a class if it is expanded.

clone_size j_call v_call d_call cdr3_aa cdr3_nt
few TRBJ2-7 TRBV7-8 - CASSLFSGKGEQYF TGTGCCAGCAGCTTATTCTCGGGAAAGGGCGAGCAGTACTTC
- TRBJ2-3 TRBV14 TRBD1 CASSRQGATDTQYF TGTGCCAGCAGCCGACAGGGGGCAACAGATACGCAGTATTTT
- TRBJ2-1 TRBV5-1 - CASRGDGPSYNEQFF TGCGCCAGCAGAGGTGACGGGCCCTCCTACAATGAGCAGTTCTTC
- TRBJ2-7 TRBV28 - CASLSWGRLGEQYF TGTGCCAGCCTTTCGTGGGGGAGGTTGGGCGAGCAGTACTTC
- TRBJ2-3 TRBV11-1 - CASSLPQLRDTQYF TGTGCCAGCAGCTTACCACAACTGCGGGATACGCAGTATTTT
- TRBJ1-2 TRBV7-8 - CASSLAAGDYGYTF TGTGCCAGCAGCTTAGCGGCAGGGGACTATGGCTACACCTTC
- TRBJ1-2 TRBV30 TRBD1 CAGEGQAANGYTF TGTGCCGGGGAGGGACAGGCGGCAAATGGCTACACCTTC
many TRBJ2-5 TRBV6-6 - CASSPGGQETQYF TGTGCCAGCAGCCCAGGGGGGCAAGAGACCCAGTACTTC
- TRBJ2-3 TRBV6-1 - CASSELRAGTDTQYF TGTGCCAGCAGTGAACTGCGGGCCGGCACAGATACGCAGTATTTT
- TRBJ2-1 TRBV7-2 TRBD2 CASRSGLAGVDEQFF TGTGCCAGCAGATCGGGACTAGCGGGAGTGGATGAGCAGTTCTTC
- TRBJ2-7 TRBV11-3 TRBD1 CASSLTGGNYEQYF TGTGCCAGCAGCTTAACAGGGGGAAACTACGAGCAGTACTTC
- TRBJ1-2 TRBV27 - CASSRDGGGYTF TGTGCCAGCAGCCGGGATGGGGGGGGCTACACCTTC
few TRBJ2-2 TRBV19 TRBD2 CASNVPSGRPGELFF TGTGCCAGTAACGTGCCTAGCGGGAGGCCCGGGGAGCTGTTTTTT
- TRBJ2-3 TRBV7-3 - CASSRTGIGDTQYF TGTGCCAGCAGTCGGACGGGCATCGGAGATACGCAGTATTTT
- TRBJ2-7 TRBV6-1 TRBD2 CASSGGWTSGIGVSYEQYF TGTGCCAGCAGTGGTGGTTGGACTAGCGGGATAGGGGTCTCCTACGAGCAGTACTTC
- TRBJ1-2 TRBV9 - CASSQFGGLGYTF TGTGCCAGCAGCCAGTTTGGGGGCTTAGGCTACACCTTC
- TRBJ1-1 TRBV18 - CASSPWSAVNTEAFF TGTGCCAGCTCACCTTGGTCGGCAGTGAACACTGAAGCTTTCTTT
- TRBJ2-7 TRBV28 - CASSLLRDFSYEQYF TGTGCCAGCAGTTTATTAAGGGACTTCTCCTACGAGCAGTACTTC
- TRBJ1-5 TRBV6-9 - CASSYWTEDQPQHF TGTGCCAGCAGTTATTGGACAGAAGATCAGCCCCAGCATTTT
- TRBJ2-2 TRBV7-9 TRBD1 CASSRQGNTGELFF TGTGCCAGCAGCCGACAGGGGAACACCGGGGAGCTGTTTTTT
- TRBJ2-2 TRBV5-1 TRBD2 CASSPLAGVSNTGELFF TGCGCCAGCAGCCCGCTAGCGGGGGTTAGTAACACCGGGGAGCTGTTTTTT
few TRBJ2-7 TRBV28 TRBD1 CASISTGVDYEQYF TGTGCCAGCATCTCGACAGGGGTGGACTACGAGCAGTACTTC
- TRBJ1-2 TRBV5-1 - CASSWGTRDNYGYTF TGCGCCAGCAGCTGGGGGACAAGAGATAACTATGGCTACACCTTC
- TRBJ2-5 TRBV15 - CATRAGTGRGQYETQYF TGTGCCACCAGAGCAGGTACAGGTCGGGGGCAGTATGAGACCCAGTACTTC
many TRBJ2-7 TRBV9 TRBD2 CASSVDPGGNYEQYF TGTGCCAGCAGCGTAGACCCGGGAGGCAACTACGAGCAGTACTTC
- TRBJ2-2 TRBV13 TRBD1 CASSPRTGGNTGELFF TGTGCCAGCAGCCCCCGGACAGGGGGAAACACCGGGGAGCTGTTTTTT
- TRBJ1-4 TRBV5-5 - CASSLAAGGATNEKLFF TGTGCCAGCAGCTTGGCGGCGGGGGGCGCTACTAATGAAAAACTGTTTTTT
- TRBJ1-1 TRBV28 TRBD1 CASSSTGEMAEAFF TGTGCCAGCAGTTCGACAGGGGAGATGGCTGAAGCTTTCTTT
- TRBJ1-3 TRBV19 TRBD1 CASRGQLGGNTIYF TGTGCCAGTAGGGGACAGTTGGGCGGAAACACCATATATTTT
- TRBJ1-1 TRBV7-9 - CASSLDGFSEAFF TGTGCCAGCAGCTTAGACGGTTTCAGTGAAGCTTTCTTT
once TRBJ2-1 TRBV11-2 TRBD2 CASSAGLAGYNEQFF TGTGCCAGCAGCGCGGGGCTAGCGGGGTACAATGAGCAGTTCTTC
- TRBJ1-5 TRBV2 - CASSENGQSQPQHF TGTGCCAGCAGTGAAAACGGACAGAGTCAGCCCCAGCATTTT
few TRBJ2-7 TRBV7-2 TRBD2 CASSGRRGTPLEQYF TGTGCCAGCAGCGGCCGGCGGGGGACTCCGCTGGAGCAGTACTTC
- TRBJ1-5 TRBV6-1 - CASSDPRGREGNQPQHF TGTGCCAGCAGTGACCCCCGTGGCAGGGAGGGAAATCAGCCCCAGCATTTT
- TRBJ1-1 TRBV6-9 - CASSYLPPVGEQNTEAFF TGTGCCAGCAGTTATCTTCCCCCGGTAGGTGAGCAGAACACTGAAGCTTTCTTT
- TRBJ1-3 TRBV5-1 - CASSPEIGPGNTIYF TGCGCCAGCAGCCCGGAGATAGGGCCTGGAAACACCATATATTTT
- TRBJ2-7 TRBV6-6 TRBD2 CASSPGGDPYEQYF TGTGCCAGCAGTCCCGGGGGGGACCCCTACGAGCAGTACTTC
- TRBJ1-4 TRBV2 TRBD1 CASSLQGATNEKLFF TGTGCCAGCAGTCTCCAGGGGGCAACTAATGAAAAACTGTTTTTT
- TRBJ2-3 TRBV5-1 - CASSLVGGLGTDTQYF TGCGCCAGCAGCTTGGTGGGGGGCCTAGGCACAGATACGCAGTATTTT